The next 6 T cell receptor beta chains were all read from a single sample in a study of beta chain features in type 1 diabetes. Overall study results and limits: TCRB CDR3s were moderately but significantly shorter in Type 1 diabetes patients in all four CD4+ subsets.

No antigen is known for these receptors. Reverse transcription of all isolated RNA meant that expressed TCRB transcripts were sequenced. The protocol was immunoSEQ multiplex PCR, while the TCRdb copy is restricted to in-frame clones and leaves out a portion. The data show 300,000 or so clones, 7% to 10% seen once. Sequences were obtained from central memory CD4+ T cells from blood. The receptors originated from a man in his thirties or forties with type 1 diabetes.

The V call is TRBV15, the J call TRBJ1-1; D not certain. The germline V and J ends were trimmed by 0 bases and 8 bases, with 10 bases remaining between them. In germline, CDR1 is LNHNV, CDR2 YYDKDF (reference sequence). This CDR3 contains 13 residues. This CDR3 is CATSRDLAAEAFF. The CDR3 coding sequence is TGTGCCACCAGCAGAGATTTGGCAGCCGAAGCTTTCTTT.

This clone was detected a few times. The chain recombines TRBV7-9 with TRBJ1-3; 7 bases agree with TRBD1. There are 14 residues in the CDR3. V shed 4 bases, J shed 4 bases, and the junction held 4 bases outside the gene matches. CDR1 is SEHNR, CDR2 FQNEAQ, per germline (reference sequence). CDR3 sequence reads: CASSSEQGGNTIYF. In DNA, the CDR3 is TGTGCCAGCAGCTCCGAACAGGGGGGAAACACCATATATTTT.

A word on this clone: A much larger clone is a single base away; this may be a read error. The chain employs TRBV11-2 and TRBJ2-6; possibly TRBD1 for D (5 bases). V lost 4 bases to trimming and J lost 0 bases, with 7 bases between them. Germline V gene data show CDR1 as SGHAT and CDR2 as FQNNGV. This CDR3 comprises 15 residues. Here the CDR3 DNA reads TGTGCCAGCAGCTCAGACAGCTCTGGGGCCAACGTCCTGACTTTC. Residues: CASSSDSSGANVLTF.

This clone has at least ten counts. The V and J genes are TRBV18 and TRBJ2-2, with 7 positions matching TRBD2. The CDR3 has 16 amino acids. J was trimmed by 1 base and V by 6 bases; bases with no gene match: 8. Per germline, CDR1 KGHSH and CDR2 LQKENI. Here the CDR3 DNA reads TGTGCCAGCTCTCCTTCGGCTAGCGGGAACACCGGGGAGCTGTTTTTT. It specifies CASSPSASGNTGELFF.

The V gene is TRBV10-1, the J gene TRBJ2-1; 12 bases line up with TRBD1. Looked up from germline, CDR1 is WNHNN and CDR2 is SYGVQD (reference sequence). CDR3 length: 15 residues. Trimming at V came to 5 bases and at J to 9 bases, leaving 8 bases not matched to a gene. For the CDR3, the DNA is TGCGCCAGCAGTAAACAAGGGACAGGGGGCTTTGAGCAGTTCTTC. Its protein product is CASSKQGTGGFEQFF.

At least ten counts were recorded for this clone. The chain employs TRBV5-4 and TRBJ1-1; the match to TRBD1 covers 8 bases. This CDR3 spans 17 amino acids. V lost 5 bases, J lost 0 bases, and 12 bases stayed unmatched. Germline V gene data show CDR1 as SGHNT and CDR2 as YYREEE (reference sequence). The CDR3 DNA reads TGTGCCAGCAGTTGGGGGCCGGGACAGGACATGAACACTGAAGCTTTCTTT. As protein: CASSWGPGQDMNTEAFF.